Listed below are T cell receptor beta chains from one sample, sequenced in a study of post-analysis software for immune sequencing data. TCRdb re-derived calls from the PCR reads in MiXCR, one entry per CDR3 protein. The repertoire holds hundreds of thousands of distinct CDR3 sequences, with roughly 27% as singletons. Sequenced material: blood. All receptors derive from a girl between 10 and 17 years old with multiple sclerosis. The CDR3 runs from the conserved cysteine through the conserved F or W. A D gene is named only where the DNA matches it firmly. Size is omitted from some rows. Given values are once, few, many or a class for expanded clones.

d_gene	j_gene	abundance	v_gene	CDR3nt	CDR3aa
NA	TRBJ1-2	NA	TRBV5-1	TGCGCCAGCAGCCTATTGGGGGTAGGAGTTGACGGCTACACCTTC	CASSLLGVGVDGYTF
NA	TRBJ2-7	few	TRBV9	TGTGCCAGCAGCGCGTCACCAGGGGGACTCTCCTACGAGCAGTACTTC	CASSASPGGLSYEQYF
TRBD1	TRBJ1-5	few	TRBV18	TGTGCCAGCTCGGCGGGACAGGCCGTCTATAGCAATCAGCCCCAGCATTTT	CASSAGQAVYSNQPQHF
TRBD1	TRBJ2-1	few	TRBV7-2	TGTGCCAGCAGGAGGACAGGGGGCTCCTACAATGAGCAGTTCTTC	CASRRTGGSYNEQFF
TRBD1	TRBJ2-1	NA	TRBV29-1	TGCAGCGTTGGTGAAAGGGGGTGGGACAGGGACAATGAGCAGTTCTTC	CSVGERGWDRDNEQFF
TRBD1	TRBJ2-6	once	TRBV4-3	TGCGCCAGCAGCCAGCCTCCGGGACAGGGGGCGACCGGGGCCAACGTCCTGACTTTC	CASSQPPGQGATGANVLTF
NA	TRBJ2-1	NA	TRBV20-1	TGCAGTGACCTGCCGCAGGTGGGAGGTGAGCAGTTCTTC	CSDLPQVGGEQFF
NA	TRBJ2-5	many	TRBV9	TGTGCCAGCAGCCCCGACCAGGGGGAGACCCAGTACTTC	CASSPDQGETQYF
TRBD2	TRBJ2-1	NA	TRBV5-1	TGCGCCAGCAGCTTCCCCCGGGAGGGGGTTGAGCAGTTCTTC	CASSFPREGVEQFF
NA	TRBJ2-7	few	TRBV7-9	TGTGCCAGCAGCTCCCAAGGAGGGTTCGGCGAGCAGTACTTC	CASSSQGGFGEQYF
NA	TRBJ2-3	NA	TRBV12-3/TRBV12-4	TGTGCCAGCAGTTTCTTTAAGGCAGGCACAGATACGCAGTATTTT	CASSFFKAGTDTQYF
NA	TRBJ1-2	few	TRBV27	TGTGCCAGCAGTTTTTGGGGTGAACAGAGCTATGGCTACACCTTC	CASSFWGEQSYGYTF
NA	TRBJ2-4	NA	TRBV20-1	TGCGGTGCCCCCCTGAGTGATCGGGGGAACATTCAGTACTTC	CGAPLSDRGNIQYF
NA	TRBJ2-1	NA	TRBV28	TGTGCCAGCAGTTTCCCCCCAGGGCGCGGACATTACAATGAGCAGTTCTTC	CASSFPPGRGHYNEQFF
TRBD2	TRBJ2-3	few	TRBV29-1	TGCAGCGTTGAGGGACTAGCGGGAGGAGGCGGCACAGATACGCAGTATTTT	CSVEGLAGGGGTDTQYF
TRBD1	TRBJ1-2	NA	TRBV20-1	TGCAGTGCTAGAGGGACGGGGACAGTCCATGGCTACACCTTC	CSARGTGTVHGYTF